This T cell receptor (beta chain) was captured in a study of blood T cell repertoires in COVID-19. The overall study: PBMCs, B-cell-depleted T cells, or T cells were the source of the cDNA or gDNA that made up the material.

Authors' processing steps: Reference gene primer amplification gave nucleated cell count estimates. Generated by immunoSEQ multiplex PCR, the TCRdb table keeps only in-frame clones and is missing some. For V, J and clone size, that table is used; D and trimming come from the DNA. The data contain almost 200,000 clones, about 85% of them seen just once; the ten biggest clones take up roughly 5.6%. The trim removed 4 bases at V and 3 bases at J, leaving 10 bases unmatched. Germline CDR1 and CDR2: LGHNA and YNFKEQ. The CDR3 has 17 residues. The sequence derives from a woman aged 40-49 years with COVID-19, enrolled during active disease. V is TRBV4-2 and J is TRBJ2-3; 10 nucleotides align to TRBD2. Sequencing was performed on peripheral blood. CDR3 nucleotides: TGTGCCAGCAGCCTCTTTCAGGCTAGCGGGAGAACAGATACGCAGTATTTT. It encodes CASSLFQASGRTDTQYF.